This TCR beta chain was observed in a study of regulatory T cells in long-lasting Graves disease. Background on the study: Less than 3 months of antithyroid drugs had been taken by newly diagnosed Graves' patients.

The authors built TCR beta libraries using iRepertoire HTBI primers and Arm-PCR of CDR3 regions. In the study's own analysis: Identified segments across samples numbered some 62 TRBV and more than 12 TRBJ. TCRdb independently ran MiXCR on the multiplex PCR reads; one entry per CDR3 protein. In this record, the V and J calls reflect TCRdb's handling and not the investigators' own analysis. The sample consists of fewer than 650,000 distinct CDR3 sequences, around 16% of them appearing once. In germline, CDR1 is DFQATT, CDR2 SNEGSKA (reference sequence). V was clipped by 4 bases and J by 0 bases; unmatched bases: 7. CDR3 length equals 16 residues. Time point here: newly diagnosed GD, antithyroid drugs for less than 3 months. After RNA was extracted from PBMCs, the TCR library was made from it. This sample also belongs to another study, concerning T cells in Graves' hyperthyroidism and ophthalmopathy.

The chain couples TRBV20-1 to TRBJ2-3; TRBD2 matches 10 bases. The input for sequencing was peripheral blood mononuclear cells (PBMCs), taken at new diagnosis, from a patient treated with antithyroid drugs. This TCR came from a man aged 18 to 29 with Graves disease. The CDR3 DNA sequence: TGCAGTGCTAATCACCGGACTAGCGGAAGCACAGATACGCAGTATTTT. Translated: CSANHRTSGSTDTQYF.